The present entry profiles one T cell receptor beta chain with its context. The data are from a study of T cell changes during pregnancy in multiple sclerosis. The method was immunoSEQ multiplex PCR; TCRdb's version includes in-frame clones alone and lacks a portion of them. The sample lists approximately 100,000 clones, roughly 92% occurring once. Germline loops: CDR1 SGHAT, CDR2 FQNNGV. The junction had 19 bases not matched to a gene; V was cut back by 5 bases and J by 4 bases. CDR3 length: 18 amino acids. This chain uses TRBV11-2 with TRBJ2-7; 8 positions agree with TRBD1. The sequencing here drew on peripheral blood, taken after pregnancy. The clonotype originates from a female donor with multiple sclerosis, enrolled in a pregnancy study. The DNA of the CDR3 is TGTGCCAGCAGCCGAGGTCAGGGGCAGGGGGCGGGATCATACGAGCAGTACTTC. Its translation: CASSRGQGQGAGSYEQYF.